The rows below give T cell receptor beta chains drawn from one sample of a study of blood T cell repertoires in COVID-19. The data were produced by immunoSEQ multiplex PCR, yet TCRdb's version contains in-frame clones alone and is incomplete. The sample yields roughly 170,000 clones, roughly 84% seen once. Sequenced sample: PBMCs or T cells enriched from blood (not recorded which). These receptors all stem from a man aged 60-69 years who had recovered from COVID-19. Each CDR3 is given with its conserved first and last residue. The order of the fields is D gene, clone size, V gene, J gene, CDR3 protein, CDR3 DNA. D genes are given only for firm matches. Expanded clones are given a class, and other clones once, few, many or no size at all.

d_call: .; clone_size: .; v_call: TRBV14; j_call: TRBJ1-1; cdr3_aa: CASSQDVGAGTEAFF; cdr3_nt: TGTGCCAGCAGCCAAGATGTGGGAGCCGGCACTGAAGCTTTCTTT
d_call: TRBD1; clone_size: .; v_call: TRBV3-1/TRBV3-2; j_call: TRBJ1-4; cdr3_aa: CASSPATGWDEKLFF; cdr3_nt: TGTGCCAGCAGCCCTGCGACAGGGTGGGATGAAAAACTGTTTTTT
d_call: TRBD2; clone_size: .; v_call: TRBV29-1; j_call: TRBJ2-5; cdr3_aa: CSVETSVETQYF; cdr3_nt: TGCAGCGTTGAGACTAGCGTAGAGACCCAGTACTTC
d_call: TRBD2; clone_size: .; v_call: TRBV7-2; j_call: TRBJ2-3; cdr3_aa: CASSLLAGGPTDTQYF; cdr3_nt: TGTGCCAGCAGCTTACTAGCGGGGGGGCCCACAGATACGCAGTATTTT
d_call: .; clone_size: .; v_call: TRBV27; j_call: TRBJ1-4; cdr3_aa: CASSGVQTFEKLFF; cdr3_nt: TGTGCCAGCAGCGGTGTCCAGACTTTTGAAAAACTGTTTTTT
d_call: .; clone_size: few; v_call: TRBV28; j_call: TRBJ2-1; cdr3_aa: CASSFLLTSNEQFF; cdr3_nt: TGTGCCAGCAGTTTTCTCTTGACAAGCAATGAGCAGTTCTTC
d_call: .; clone_size: .; v_call: TRBV29-1; j_call: TRBJ1-4; cdr3_aa: CSVQVQVGEKLFF; cdr3_nt: TGCAGCGTTCAGGTCCAGGTTGGGGAAAAACTGTTTTTT
d_call: .; clone_size: many; v_call: TRBV5-1; j_call: TRBJ2-1; cdr3_aa: CASSPSLAQSSYNEQFF; cdr3_nt: TGCGCCAGCAGCCCCTCACTAGCCCAGAGCTCCTACAATGAGCAGTTCTTC
d_call: TRBD1; clone_size: .; v_call: TRBV20-1; j_call: TRBJ2-1; cdr3_aa: CSASYPGQDYNEQFF; cdr3_nt: TGCAGTGCTAGTTACCCGGGACAGGACTACAATGAGCAGTTCTTC
d_call: TRBD2; clone_size: .; v_call: TRBV27; j_call: TRBJ2-3; cdr3_aa: CASSLEAAGGTTDTQYF; cdr3_nt: TGTGCCAGCAGTTTAGAGGCGGCGGGAGGAACCACAGATACGCAGTATTTT
d_call: .; clone_size: few; v_call: TRBV19; j_call: TRBJ1-1; cdr3_aa: CASRAYRENTEAFF; cdr3_nt: TGTGCCAGTAGAGCCTACAGGGAGAACACTGAAGCTTTCTTT
d_call: .; clone_size: .; v_call: TRBV2; j_call: TRBJ2-3; cdr3_aa: CASSEERGWADTQYF; cdr3_nt: TGTGCCAGCAGTGAAGAACGGGGTTGGGCAGATACGCAGTATTTT
d_call: .; clone_size: .; v_call: TRBV10-3; j_call: TRBJ1-5; cdr3_aa: CAIREDRSGGNQPQHF; cdr3_nt: TGTGCCATCAGAGAAGACAGGTCGGGCGGCAATCAGCCCCAGCATTTT
d_call: TRBD1; clone_size: .; v_call: TRBV18; j_call: TRBJ1-5; cdr3_aa: CASSGGQGNQPQHF; cdr3_nt: TGTGCCAGCTCAGGGGGACAGGGCAATCAGCCCCAGCATTTT
d_call: .; clone_size: few; v_call: TRBV28; j_call: TRBJ2-1; cdr3_aa: CASSTQTGSDYNEQFF; cdr3_nt: TGTGCCAGCAGTACCCAAACAGGGTCCGATTACAATGAGCAGTTCTTC
d_call: .; clone_size: once; v_call: TRBV5-5; j_call: TRBJ1-3; cdr3_aa: CASSPGGNTIYF; cdr3_nt: TGTGCCAGCAGCCCCGGGGGAAACACCATATATTTT
d_call: TRBD2; clone_size: .; v_call: TRBV28; j_call: TRBJ2-7; cdr3_aa: CASSTRRVSGSPLEQYF; cdr3_nt: TGTGCCAGCAGCACCCGACGGGTGAGCGGGAGCCCCCTCGAGCAGTACTTC
d_call: .; clone_size: once; v_call: TRBV3-1/TRBV3-2; j_call: TRBJ2-1; cdr3_aa: CASSQEGSSQFF; cdr3_nt: TGTGCCAGCAGCCAAGAGGGGAGCAGCCAATTCTTC